This T cell receptor (beta chain) was captured in a study of OX40 agonist ivuxolimab in advanced cancers. Study in general: Six ivuxolimab dose levels, 0.01 to 10 mg/kg, were given intravenously every 2 weeks. Patients with hepatocellular carcinoma, melanoma, renal cell or head and neck cancer made up the dose-escalation patients.

Blood draws occurred at baseline, cycle 4 day 1, and cycle 7 day 1. General study findings and limits: More expanded clones were seen, on average, in CD8+ T cells than in CD4+.

V lost 0 bases, J lost 4 bases, and 10 bases lay in between. Per germline, CDR1 SGHNT and CDR2 YYREEE (reference sequence). CDR3 length equals 14 residues. The repertoire was sequenced with immunoSEQ multiplex PCR; TCRdb's copy has only in-frame clones and lacks some. The sample includes roughly 50,000 clones, around 84% of them seen just once. Comments on this clone: What it recognizes is unknown.

This clonotype was obtained from an adult with an advanced solid tumor such as melanoma, head and neck, liver or kidney cancer. V is TRBV5-4 and J is TRBJ2-5; D possibly corresponds to TRBD2 (6 bases). The sample in question was CD4+ or CD8+ T cells sorted from blood, obtained in a trial of the OX40 agonist ivuxolimab. In nucleotides, the CDR3 is TGTGCCAGCAGCTTGGTAGGACTAACAGAGACCCAGTACTTC. This translates into CASSLVGLTETQYF.